This T cell receptor beta chain was profiled in a study of cytotoxic CD8 clonotypes in ibrutinib-treated CLL. Libraries were prepared by immunoSEQ multiplex PCR; TCRdb keeps only in-frame clonotypes and omits some of them. The sample includes some 200,000 clones, over 60% of them seen just once. V lost 2 bases and J lost 3, with 10 bases in between. Germline assignment: CDR1 GTSNPN and CDR2 SVGIG (reference sequence). The CDR3 consists of 13 residues. J is TRBJ1-2 and V is TRBV30; the D is unclear. The clonotype comes from a human donor with chronic lymphocytic leukemia. The source material was PBMCs, sampled after 24 months of ibrutinib treatment. The CDR3 nucleotides read TGTGCCTGGAGTCGGGATCCCTACTATGGCTACACCTTC. This translates into CAWSRDPYYGYTF.